This is a list of T cell receptor beta chains from one sample in a study of neurological immune-mediated disorders. MiXCR, applied by TCRdb to the 5' RACE reads, yields one record per CDR3 protein. The sample has 80,000 to 100,000 distinct CDR3 sequences, under 4.5% seen once. The sequenced sample consisted of PBMCs. The receptors derive from a woman aged 50 to 60 with multiple sclerosis. Both conserved end residues are part of each CDR3. Each record gives: CDR3 protein, CDR3 DNA, J gene, clone size, D gene, V gene. D genes are given only for firm matches. Clone size is shown for a subset of rows, as once, few, many or a class of expanded clone.

CASSLVAGRVTQYF	TGTGCCAGCAGCTTAGTGGCGGGGCGGGTGACCCAGTACTTC	TRBJ2-5	many	NA	TRBV7-9
CASSSQGASYEQYF	TGTGCCAGCAGCTCACAGGGGGCATCCTACGAGCAGTACTTC	TRBJ2-7	many	TRBD1	TRBV7-8
CASSYQGAIYEQYF	TGTGCCAGCAGCTACCAGGGGGCAATCTACGAGCAGTACTTC	TRBJ2-7	many	TRBD1	TRBV7-9
CAAQSATNEKLFF	TGTGCCGCGCAGAGTGCAACTAATGAAAAACTGTTTTTT	TRBJ1-4	many	NA	TRBV7-9
CAISELNRGYEQYF	TGTGCCATCAGTGAGTTGAACAGGGGCTACGAGCAGTACTTC	TRBJ2-7	many	TRBD1	TRBV10-3
CASSPPLGLQYRFF	TGTGCCAGCTCACCACCTCTAGGACTCCAGTATCGGTTCTTC	TRBJ2-1	NA	NA	TRBV18
CASRFPTNTGELFF	TGTGCCAGCAGGTTCCCGACGAACACCGGGGAGCTGTTTTTT	TRBJ2-2	many	NA	TRBV25-1
CASSYEVTTQYF	TGTGCCAGCAGTTACGAGGTGACAACGCAGTATTTT	TRBJ2-3	many	NA	TRBV6-2/TRBV6-3
CASSLTTGSGETQYF	TGTGCCAGCAGCTTAACAACAGGGTCCGGGGAGACCCAGTACTTC	TRBJ2-5	many	NA	TRBV7-3
CASSSKQGVYYGYTF	TGTGCCAGCAGCTCGAAACAGGGAGTTTACTATGGCTACACCTTC	TRBJ1-2	many	NA	TRBV12-3/TRBV12-4
CATSRDFWGNKNIQYF	TGTGCCACCAGCAGAGATTTCTGGGGGAACAAAAACATTCAGTACTTC	TRBJ2-4	many	NA	TRBV15
CASGRMGNQPQHF	TGTGCCAGCGGGAGGATGGGCAATCAGCCCCAGCATTTT	TRBJ1-5	many	NA	TRBV6-6
CASSPGPFGGYEQYF	TGTGCCAGCAGCCCCGGTCCATTTGGCGGTTACGAGCAGTACTTC	TRBJ2-7	many	NA	TRBV7-2
CASRKGPGQGGEKLFF	TGTGCCAGCAGGAAAGGGCCGGGACAGGGTGGAGAAAAACTGTTTTTT	TRBJ1-4	many	TRBD1	TRBV12-3/TRBV12-4
CATSRQGDTQYF	TGTGCCACCAGCCGACAAGGGGATACGCAGTATTTT	TRBJ2-3	many	NA	TRBV15
CASSPGGLQQVKTQYF	TGTGCCAGCAGCCCGGGGGGACTTCAGCAAGTGAAGACCCAGTACTTC	TRBJ2-5	many	TRBD2	TRBV7-2
CASSPIPGKSNTEAFF	TGTGCCAGCAGCCCCATTCCGGGGAAGAGTAACACTGAAGCTTTCTTT	TRBJ1-1	few	NA	TRBV12-3/TRBV12-4
CASSPRWDQGTDTQYF	TGTGCCAGCAGCCCCCGTTGGGATCAGGGCACAGATACGCAGTATTTT	TRBJ2-3	few	NA	TRBV7-8
CSAREGSGGAGETQYF	TGCAGTGCTAGAGAGGGTAGCGGGGGGGCCGGGGAGACCCAGTACTTC	TRBJ2-5	many	TRBD2	TRBV20-1
CASSLGTGSSPNYGYTF	TGCGCCAGCAGCCTGGGGACAGGGTCATCCCCTAACTATGGCTACACCTTC	TRBJ1-2	many	TRBD1	TRBV5-1
CASSLIQGDNTEAFF	TGTGCCAGCAGTTTGATTCAGGGGGATAACACTGAAGCTTTCTTT	TRBJ1-1	many	TRBD1	TRBV28
CASSLAGRETYEQYF	TGTGCCAGCAGCTTAGCAGGGCGGGAAACCTACGAGCAGTACTTC	TRBJ2-7	many	NA	TRBV7-2
CASSLGPNTEAFF	TGTGCCAGCAGCTTGGGCCCCAACACTGAAGCTTTCTTT	TRBJ1-1	many	NA	TRBV5-4
CASSLGGRRSTEAFF	TGCGCCAGCAGCTTGGGGGGACGGCGGAGCACTGAAGCTTTCTTT	TRBJ1-1	many	NA	TRBV5-1
CASSPRDRGQGNQPQHF	TGTGCCAGCTCACCTAGAGACAGGGGGCAAGGGAATCAGCCCCAGCATTTT	TRBJ1-5	many	TRBD1	TRBV18
CASSWGPGVEQFF	TGTGCCAGCAGCTGGGGCCCGGGGGTGGAGCAGTTCTTC	TRBJ2-1	many	NA	TRBV7-6
CSARVAGGPGVYEQYF	TGCAGTGCTAGAGTAGCGGGGGGGCCCGGGGTTTACGAGCAGTACTTC	TRBJ2-7	many	TRBD2	TRBV20-1
CASSSQGGSSYNEQFF	TGTGCCAGCAGCTCCCAGGGGGGTAGCTCCTACAATGAGCAGTTCTTC	TRBJ2-1	many	NA	TRBV7-2
CASSQDKGNYGYTF	TGCGCCAGCAGCCAAGATAAGGGAAACTATGGCTACACCTTC	TRBJ1-2	many	NA	TRBV4-3
CASSWTQGPTDTQYF	TGCGCCAGCAGCTGGACACAGGGACCCACAGATACGCAGTATTTT	TRBJ2-3	NA	NA	TRBV5-1
CSARDGRAEAFF	TGCAGTGCTAGAGATGGTAGGGCTGAAGCTTTCTTT	TRBJ1-1	many	NA	TRBV20-1
CASSLDLRTVMNTEAFF	TGTGCCAGCAGCTTAGATCTTCGGACAGTTATGAACACTGAAGCTTTCTTT	TRBJ1-1	many	NA	TRBV11-2
CSARAGANYGYTF	TGCAGTGCTAGAGCGGGAGCTAACTATGGCTACACCTTC	TRBJ1-2	NA	NA	TRBV20-1
CASSFERMEQYF	TGCGCCAGCAGCTTCGAACGCATGGAGCAGTACTTC	TRBJ2-7	many	NA	TRBV5-1
CASSGGGSNQPQHF	TGTGCCAGCAGCGGGGGAGGGAGCAATCAGCCCCAGCATTTT	TRBJ1-5	many	NA	TRBV9
CASGEQGWGTQYF	TGTGCCAGCGGAGAACAGGGGTGGGGGACCCAGTACTTC	TRBJ2-5	many	TRBD1	TRBV6-5
CASSLTGFYGYTF	TGTGCCAGCAGTTTGACAGGGTTCTATGGCTACACCTTC	TRBJ1-2	NA	TRBD1	TRBV27
CASSQSSGTYEQYF	TGTGCCAGCAGCCAATCCTCGGGGACTTACGAGCAGTACTTC	TRBJ2-7	many	NA	TRBV16
CASSSGTGPREQYF	TGCGCCAGCAGCTCGGGGACAGGGCCCAGGGAGCAGTACTTC	TRBJ2-7	NA	TRBD1	TRBV5-1
CSAPRGDEQYF	TGCAGTGCCCCTCGGGGGGACGAGCAGTACTTC	TRBJ2-7	many	TRBD2	TRBV20-1
CASSLGGGNQETQYF	TGTGCCAGCAGCTTAGGGGGGGGGAACCAAGAGACCCAGTACTTC	TRBJ2-5	many	TRBD2	TRBV7-2
CASSSQQSDTQYF	TGTGCCAGCAGCTCTCAACAGTCGGATACGCAGTATTTT	TRBJ2-3	few	NA	TRBV7-3
CASGGTGWSNQPQHF	TGTGCCAGCGGAGGGACAGGGTGGAGCAATCAGCCCCAGCATTTT	TRBJ1-5	NA	TRBD1	TRBV7-2
CASSFRQGLNSPLHF	TGTGCCAGCAGTTTTCGACAGGGCCTTAATTCACCCCTCCACTTT	TRBJ1-6	many	TRBD1	TRBV12-3/TRBV12-4
CASTLYRAFSGANVLTF	TGTGCCAGCACCTTATATAGGGCGTTTTCCGGGGCCAACGTCCTGACTTTC	TRBJ2-6	many	NA	TRBV7-9